The next 14 T cell receptor beta chains were all read from a single sample in a study of post-analysis software for immune sequencing data. Their specific antigens are unknown. Points from the study as a whole: Among five TRBV segments more frequent in patients than controls were TRBV5-6, TRBV5-1 and TRBV20-1.

Prepared libraries of TCR beta cDNA carried unique molecular identifiers. TCRdb re-analysed the PCR reads in MiXCR, keeping a single row per CDR3 protein. The sample lists around 400,000 distinct CDR3 sequences, less than 35% occurring once. Sequencing was carried out using blood. The receptors derive from a girl aged 10-17 years with multiple sclerosis.

Notes on this clonotype: Since a much larger clone is just one base distant, this may be a read error. The chain is built from TRBV25-1 and TRBJ2-1, with D possibly TRBD1 on 6 matching bases. The CDR3 covers 15 residues. The germline CDR1 and CDR2 sequences are MGHDK and SYGVNS. The CDR3 nucleotides read TGTGCCAGCAGTGAATCAGGGGACAACCTCAATGGGCAGTTCTTC. Its translation: CASSESGDNLNGQFF.

The rearrangement joins TRBV12-3 or TRBV12-4 to TRBJ1-4; 7 positions agree with TRBD1. V lost 6 bases and J lost 8; bases outside the gene matches: 6. The CDR3 is made up of 13 amino acids. The DNA of the CDR3 is TGTGCCAGCAGCCTACCGGGACAGGAAAAACTGTTTTTT. Residues: CASSLPGQEKLFF.

This clonotype was seen only a few times. The chain employs TRBV12-3 or TRBV12-4 and TRBJ2-3; D may match TRBD1 or TRBD2 (5 bases each). Trimming took off 3 bases at V and 0 bases at J, with 10 bases between the two ends. CDR3 size: 15 residues. The CDR3 sequence: CASSLRGMSTDTQYF. The CDR3 DNA is TGTGCCAGCAGTTTGAGGGGAATGAGCACAGATACGCAGTATTTT.

The sample holds a few counts of this clonotype. V gene TRBV3-1 combines with J gene TRBJ2-5; 9 bases are a match to TRBD2. The CDR3 spans 17 residues. Per the germline V gene, CDR1 is LGHDT and CDR2 is YNNKEL (reference sequence). The ends lost 0 bases at V and 3 bases at J; junction bases unmatched: 8. DNA of the CDR3: TGTGCCAGCAGCCAAGAGACGGCTAGCGGGGCTAAAGAGACCCAGTACTTC. Translation: CASSQETASGAKETQYF.

This sequence joins TRBV6-1 and TRBJ2-3, with D maybe TRBD2 (6 bases). This CDR3 is built from 19 residues. Germline V gives CDR1 MNHNS, CDR2 SASEGT. V lost 4 bases and J lost 5, with 28 bases in between. CDR3 in amino acids: CASSALTLGLSTLEDTQYF. The CDR3 coding sequence is TGTGCCAGCAGTGCCCTCACTTTGGGACTTTCGACGTTAGAAGATACGCAGTATTTT.

In the case of this clonotype: It may be a read error: a sequence one base away is much more abundant. This sequence joins TRBV11-2 and TRBJ2-5, with 12 bases fitting TRBD2. The J call may be faulty, since TRBJ2-7 better matches the DNA end. The CDR3 loop spans 15 amino acids. Germline-derived CDR1 and CDR2 are SGHAT and FQNNGV. This CDR3 is CVSSLELAGGYEQYF. In nucleotides, the CDR3 is TGTGTCAGCAGCTTAGAACTAGCGGGGGGATACGAGCAGTACTTC.

Ten or more counts support this clonotype. The genes are TRBV12-3 or TRBV12-4 and TRBJ1-6, with 7 positions matching TRBD1. V shed 5 bases and J 8 bases; nucleotides not matched to a gene: 6. The CDR3 loop spans 14 amino acids. CDR3 DNA: TGTGCCAGCAGTCCCCGGGACAGTGATTCACCCCTCCACTTT. Amino acids: CASSPRDSDSPLHF.

This clonotype has a handful of counts. J is TRBJ2-1 and V is TRBV7-3; weak D call: TRBD2 (6 bases). The CDR3 contains 15 residues. CDR1 and CDR2 from the germline V gene are SGHTA and FQGTGA. The V and J ends lost 5 bases and 3 bases respectively, with 14 bases between them. CDR3 nucleotides: TGTGCCAGCAGCCAAATTAGCGGAGACTACAATGAGCAGTTCTTC. As protein: CASSQISGDYNEQFF.

The chain joins TRBV6-5 to TRBJ1-1, with D tentatively TRBD1 (5 bases). There are 16 residues in the CDR3. Trimming took off 0 bases at V and 7 bases at J, with 18 bases between the two ends. Germline loops: CDR1 MNHEY, CDR2 SVGAGI. CDR3 region: CASSYSWGSGSVEAFF. CDR3 coding DNA: TGTGCCAGCAGTTACTCGTGGGGGTCTGGAAGTGTTGAAGCTTTCTTT.

In this sample, this clonotype turned up a few times. The chain joins TRBV6-6 to TRBJ2-7; 8 bases match TRBD1. After removal of 3 bases from V and 0 bases from J, the junction contained 10 bases not matched to a gene. This CDR3 has 17 residues. The germline V gene has CDR1 MNHNY and CDR2 SVGAGI (reference sequence). CDR3 region: CASSYSTGTGFSYEQYF. The CDR3 DNA follows: TGTGCCAGCAGTTATTCAACCGGGACAGGATTCTCCTACGAGCAGTACTTC.

The chain links TRBV6-5 to TRBJ2-3; D may match TRBD1 or TRBD2 (6 bases each). V lost 6 bases, J lost 5 bases, and 12 bases lay in between. This CDR3 is built from 13 residues. The germline gives CDR1 MNHEY, CDR2 SVGAGI. The CDR3 nucleotides are TGTGCCAGCAGAAGGGGGGCGGGAGATACGCAGTATTTT. Translated, it gives CASRRGAGDTQYF.

V is TRBV5-1 and J is TRBJ2-5; TRBD2 matches at 7 bases. Germline-derived CDR1 and CDR2 are SGHRS and YFSETQ. Trimming removed 6 bases from V and 5 bases from J; junction bases left unmatched: 16. The CDR3 sequence is 16 residues long. This CDR3 reads CASTSPARGRVETQYF. The CDR3 nucleotides read TGCGCCAGCACGTCCCCAGCACGAGGGAGGGTGGAGACCCAGTACTTC. Full variable domain (rest looked up from reference TRBV5-1 and TRBJ2-5): KAGVTQTPRYLIKTRGQQVTLSCSPISGHRSVSWYQQTPGQGLQFLFEYFSETQRNKGNFPGRFSGRQFSNSRSEMNVSTLELGDSALYLCASTSPARGRVETQYFGPGTRLLVL.

This clonotype was seen more than once but under ten times. The chain carries TRBV5-1 and TRBJ2-5; no clear D. With 5 bases removed from V and 5 bases from J, the gap between germline ends came to 13 bases. The CDR3 length is 13 residues. Per the germline V gene, CDR1 is SGHRS and CDR2 is YFSETQ. The CDR3 here is CASSPVDGETQYF. The CDR3 nucleotides are TGCGCCAGCAGTCCTGTCGACGGGGAGACCCAGTACTTC.

This chain links TRBV9 with TRBJ2-7, with unresolved D. The CDR3 runs 13 residues. Per germline, CDR1 SGDLS and CDR2 YYNGEE. V lost 0 bases, J lost 3 bases, and 7 bases lay in between. CDR3 DNA: TGTGCCAGCAGCGTAGGGTTGGGCTACGAGCAGTACTTC. This sequence encodes CASSVGLGYEQYF.